This T cell receptor (beta chain) was documented in a study of response to subunit inactivated influenza vaccine. CDR1 is SGHVS, CDR2 FQNEAQ, per germline. The CDR3 contains 16 residues. The trim removed 3 bases at V and 0 bases at J, leaving 3 bases unmatched. MiXCR, run by TCRdb on the RT-PCR reads, gives a single entry per CDR3 protein. The sample records about 650,000 distinct CDR3 sequences, 15% to 18% being singletons. Findings and caveats of the study: Seasonal influenza vaccination, on each occasion, was suggested by the authors to recruit few new T cells.

As to this clonotype: The target antigen is unknown.

This receptor was obtained from a man aged 45-60 years who received an inactivated influenza vaccine. The genes are TRBV7-8 and TRBJ2-7; 12 nucleotides line up with TRBD2. The specimen was PBMCs from blood, collected about 12 days after vaccination. The DNA of the CDR3 is TGTGCCAGCAGCTTCGGACTAGCGGGAACCTCCTACGAGCAGTACTTC. Its translation is CASSFGLAGTSYEQYF. Based on the CDR3 plus reference TRBV7-8 and TRBJ2-7, the full variable domain is GAGVSQSPRYKVAKRGQDVALRCDPISGHVSLFWYQQALGQGPEFLTYFQNEAQLDKSGLPSDRFFAERPEGSVSTLKIQRTQQEDSAVYLCASSFGLAGTSYEQYFGPGTRLTVT.